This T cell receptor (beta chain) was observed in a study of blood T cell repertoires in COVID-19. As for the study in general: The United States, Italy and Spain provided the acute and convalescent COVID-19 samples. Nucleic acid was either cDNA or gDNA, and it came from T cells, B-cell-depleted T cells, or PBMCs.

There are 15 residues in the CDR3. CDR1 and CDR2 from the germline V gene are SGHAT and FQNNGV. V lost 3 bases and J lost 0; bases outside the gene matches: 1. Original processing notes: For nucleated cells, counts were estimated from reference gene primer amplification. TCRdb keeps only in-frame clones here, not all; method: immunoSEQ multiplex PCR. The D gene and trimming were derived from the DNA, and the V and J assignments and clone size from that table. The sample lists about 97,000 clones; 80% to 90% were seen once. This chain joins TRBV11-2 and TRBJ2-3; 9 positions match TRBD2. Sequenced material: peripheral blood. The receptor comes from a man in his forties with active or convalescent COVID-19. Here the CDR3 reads CASSFSGGSTDTQYF. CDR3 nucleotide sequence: TGTGCCAGCAGCTTTAGCGGGGGCAGCACAGATACGCAGTATTTT.